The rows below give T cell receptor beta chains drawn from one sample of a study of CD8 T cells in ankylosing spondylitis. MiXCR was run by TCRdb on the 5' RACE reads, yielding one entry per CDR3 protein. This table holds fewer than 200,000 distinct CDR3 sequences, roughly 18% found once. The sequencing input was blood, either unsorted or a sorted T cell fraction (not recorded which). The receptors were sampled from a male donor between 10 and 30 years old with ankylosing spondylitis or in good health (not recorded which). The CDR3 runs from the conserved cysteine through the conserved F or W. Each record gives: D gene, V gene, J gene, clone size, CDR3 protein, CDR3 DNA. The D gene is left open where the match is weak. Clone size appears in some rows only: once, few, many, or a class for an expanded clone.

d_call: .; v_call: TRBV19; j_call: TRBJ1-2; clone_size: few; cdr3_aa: CASSVGVSYGYTF; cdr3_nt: TGTGCCAGTAGTGTGGGGGTTTCCTACGGCTACACCTTC
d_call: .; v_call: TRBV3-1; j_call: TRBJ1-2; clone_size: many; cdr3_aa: CASSRGDSPYGYTF; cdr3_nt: TGTGCCAGCAGCCGCGGAGATTCTCCTTATGGCTACACCTTC
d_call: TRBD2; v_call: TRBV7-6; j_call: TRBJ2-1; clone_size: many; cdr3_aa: CASSFSPLAGVGGNEQFF; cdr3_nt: TGTGCCAGCAGCTTTTCCCCCCTAGCGGGAGTTGGTGGTAATGAGCAGTTCTTC
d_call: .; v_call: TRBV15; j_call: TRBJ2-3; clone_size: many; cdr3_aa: CATSGSYTDTQYF; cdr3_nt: TGTGCCACCTCGGGCTCTTACACAGATACGCAGTATTTT
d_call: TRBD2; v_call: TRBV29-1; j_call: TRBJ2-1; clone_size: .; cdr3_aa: CSVEWTSGRVIMQFF; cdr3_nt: TGCAGCGTTGAATGGACTAGCGGGAGGGTGATCATGCAGTTCTTC
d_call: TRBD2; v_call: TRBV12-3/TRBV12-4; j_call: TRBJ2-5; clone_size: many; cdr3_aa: CASRRDGGETQYF; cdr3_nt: TGTGCCAGCAGGAGGGACGGGGGGGAGACCCAGTACTTC
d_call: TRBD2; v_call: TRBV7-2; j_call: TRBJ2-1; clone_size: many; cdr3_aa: CASSVGLRPSNEQFF; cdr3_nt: TGTGCCAGCAGCGTGGGACTACGGCCCAGTAATGAGCAGTTCTTC
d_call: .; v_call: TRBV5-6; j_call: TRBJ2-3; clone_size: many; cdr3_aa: CASSLFKEIAPRGTDTQYF; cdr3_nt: TGTGCCAGCAGCTTGTTCAAGGAGATTGCCCCCAGGGGCACAGATACGCAGTATTTT
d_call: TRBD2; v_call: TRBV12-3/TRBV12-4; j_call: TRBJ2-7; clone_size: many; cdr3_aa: CASSSQGLAGGEQYF; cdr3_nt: TGTGCCAGCAGTTCCCAGGGACTAGCGGGGGGTGAGCAGTACTTC
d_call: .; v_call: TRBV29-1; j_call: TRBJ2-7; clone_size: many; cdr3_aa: CSAGGRGAHYEQYF; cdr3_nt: TGCAGCGCTGGGGGGCGGGGAGCCCATTACGAGCAGTACTTC
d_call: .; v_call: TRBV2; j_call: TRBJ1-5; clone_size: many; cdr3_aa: CASSEALQRNQPQHF; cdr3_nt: TGTGCCAGCAGTGAAGCGTTACAGCGCAATCAGCCCCAGCATTTT
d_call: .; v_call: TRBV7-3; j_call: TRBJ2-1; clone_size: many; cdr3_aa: CASSPFGGGGNEQFF; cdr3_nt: TGTGCCAGCAGCCCCTTTGGGGGAGGCGGCAATGAGCAGTTCTTC
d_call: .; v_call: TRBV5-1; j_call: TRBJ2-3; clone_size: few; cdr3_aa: CASRVPRRGDTQYF; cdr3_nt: TGCGCCAGCCGAGTACCTCGGAGGGGAGATACGCAGTATTTT
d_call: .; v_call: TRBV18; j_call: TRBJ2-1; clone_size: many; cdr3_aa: CASSPLRSSYNEQFF; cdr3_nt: TGTGCCAGCTCACCACTAAGGAGCTCCTACAATGAGCAGTTCTTC
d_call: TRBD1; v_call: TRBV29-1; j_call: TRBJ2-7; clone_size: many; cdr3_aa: CSVGQGAYEQYF; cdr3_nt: TGCAGCGTTGGACAGGGCGCCTACGAGCAGTACTTC
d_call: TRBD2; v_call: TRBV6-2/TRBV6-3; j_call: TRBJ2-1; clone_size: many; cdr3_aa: CASSTQTSGRFNNEQFF; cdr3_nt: TGTGCCAGCAGTACCCAGACTAGCGGGAGGTTTAACAATGAGCAGTTCTTC
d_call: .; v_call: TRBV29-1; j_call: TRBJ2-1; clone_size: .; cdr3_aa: CSVRQASYNEQFF; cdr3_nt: TGCAGCGTTAGGCAGGCCTCCTACAATGAGCAGTTCTTC
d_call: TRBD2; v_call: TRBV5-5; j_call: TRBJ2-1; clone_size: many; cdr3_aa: CASSISGSYNEQFF; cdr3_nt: TGTGCCAGCAGCATTAGCGGGAGTTACAATGAGCAGTTCTTC